Listed below are T cell receptor beta chains from one sample, sequenced in a study of blood T cell repertoires in COVID-19. Method: immunoSEQ multiplex PCR; TCRdb's copy keeps in-frame clones and lacks some. There are 250,000 to 300,000 clones in the sample; around nine tenths occur only once, and around 11% lies in the top ten. Material: peripheral blood. Receptors were obtained from a woman aged 25 to 39 with COVID-19, enrolled during active disease. The CDR3 runs from the conserved cysteine through the conserved F or W. D genes are given only for firm matches. Only part of the rows carry a size: once, few, many, or a class if the clone is expanded.

j_gene,d_gene,abundance,len,v_gene,CDR3nt,CDR3aa
TRBJ2-6,-,-,15,TRBV28,TGTGCCAGCAGTTGGAGGGGCGCGGGGGCCAACGTCCTGACTTTC,CASSWRGAGANVLTF
TRBJ1-2,TRBD1,-,15,TRBV28,TGTGCCAGCAGAAAAAGAGGGGGCGAGAACTATGGCTACACCTTC,CASRKRGGENYGYTF
TRBJ1-1,-,-,13,TRBV5-1,TGCGCCAGCAGCAGGGAGATGAACACTGAAGCTTTCTTT,CASSREMNTEAFF
TRBJ2-7,-,-,10,TRBV20-1,TGCAGTGCTAGAGTGGGGGGAATGTACTTC,CSARVGGMYF
TRBJ2-7,TRBD1,-,13,TRBV25-1,TGTGCCAGCGGACCCGGGACAGCCTACGAGCAGTACTTC,CASGPGTAYEQYF
TRBJ1-5,-,-,14,TRBV19,TGTGCCAGTACCTCATGGGGCCTTAATCAGCCCCAGCATTTT,CASTSWGLNQPQHF
TRBJ1-4,-,-,15,TRBV19,TGTGCCAGTAGTATAGGACCCCGCGGCGGTGAAAAACTGTTTTTT,CASSIGPRGGEKLFF
TRBJ2-2,TRBD1,-,15,TRBV19,TGTGCCAGTAGTAACCGACAGGGGAAGGGCGGGGAGCTGTTTTTT,CASSNRQGKGGELFF
TRBJ2-7,-,-,13,TRBV12-3/TRBV12-4,TGTGCCAGCAGTTTCGCTGGAGTCTACGAGCAGTACTTC,CASSFAGVYEQYF
TRBJ2-5,-,once,14,TRBV30,TGTGCCTGGAGTTTGGGGGGTTCCCAAGAGACCCAGTACTTC,CAWSLGGSQETQYF
TRBJ2-1,TRBD2,once,17,TRBV10-3,TGTGCCATCAGTGATCGAGTAGCGGGAGGGCCGGACAATGAGCAGTTCTTC,CAISDRVAGGPDNEQFF
TRBJ1-4,-,-,13,TRBV27,TGTGCCAGCAGTCTAAGAATTAATGAAAAACTGTTTTTT,CASSLRINEKLFF
TRBJ1-5,-,-,13,TRBV18,TGTGCCAGCTCACCCGACGGGAATCAGCCCCAGCATTTT,CASSPDGNQPQHF
TRBJ1-1,-,-,13,TRBV10-3,TGTGCCATCAGTGAGCCCACCCGCGCTGAAGCTTTCTTT,CAISEPTRAEAFF
TRBJ2-3,-,-,15,TRBV7-2,TGTGCCAGCAGCCCTAGAAGACGGATCACAGATACGCAGTATTTT,CASSPRRRITDTQYF
TRBJ1-4,TRBD1,-,11,TRBV30,TGTGCCTGGAGTTGGACAGGGGGACTGTTTTTT,CAWSWTGGLFF
TRBJ1-1,-,-,13,TRBV5-6,TGTGCCAGCAGCTTTGAGCCGAACACTGAAGCTTTCTTT,CASSFEPNTEAFF
TRBJ1-1,-,once,14,TRBV19,TGTGCCAGTAGTATCTACAGGGTCAACACTGAAGCTTTCTTT,CASSIYRVNTEAFF
TRBJ2-1,-,-,15,TRBV7-3,TGTGCCAGCAGCTCAGTAACTACCTCCTACAATGAGCAGTTCTTC,CASSSVTTSYNEQFF
TRBJ1-2,-,-,15,TRBV5-4,TGTGCCAGCAGCTTGGCCATGGGGGGTGGTAATGGCTACACCTTC,CASSLAMGGGNGYTF
TRBJ2-1,-,-,16,TRBV27,TGTGCCAGCAGTTTATCGAGGGGCTGGCGGGGCAATGAGCAGTTCTTC,CASSLSRGWRGNEQFF
TRBJ1-2,-,-,13,TRBV7-9,TGTGCCAGCAGCTTGGAGGGTTTAGGCGGCTACACCTTC,CASSLEGLGGYTF
TRBJ2-2,TRBD2,-,16,TRBV24-1,TGTGCCACCAGTGGAGTACGGGAGGGCCAAACCGGGGAGCTGTTTTTT,CATSGVREGQTGELFF
TRBJ2-1,TRBD1,-,15,TRBV25-1,TGTGCCAGCAGTGAACCGGGACAGGGGGCGAATGAGCAGTTCTTC,CASSEPGQGANEQFF
TRBJ1-1,-,once,17,TRBV3-1/TRBV3-2,TGTGCCAGCAGCCAAGTAGCCCTTCCTATCCGAGACACTGAAGCTTTCTTT,CASSQVALPIRDTEAFF
TRBJ2-5,TRBD2,few,16,TRBV2,TGTGCCAGCAGCTTCCCCCCAGCGGGAGGCGAAGAGACCCAGTACTTC,CASSFPPAGGEETQYF
TRBJ2-7,TRBD2,-,16,TRBV3-1/TRBV3-2,TGTGCCAGCAGCCAAGATGCGACTAGCGGGACGGGCGAGCAGTACTTC,CASSQDATSGTGEQYF
TRBJ2-7,-,once,13,TRBV7-9,TGTGCCAGCAGCTTACTCTCTCTCTACGAGCAGTACTTC,CASSLLSLYEQYF
TRBJ2-7,TRBD2,-,14,TRBV5-6,TGTGCCAGCAGCCGAGGACTAGGGGTCTACGAGCAGTACTTC,CASSRGLGVYEQYF
TRBJ1-2,-,once,13,TRBV5-4,TGTGCCAGCAGCCTGGGGGGAGACTATGGCTACACCTTC,CASSLGGDYGYTF
TRBJ2-1,-,-,14,TRBV5-4,TGTGCCAGCAGCCCCGGGGCTAGCGTGGATGAGCAGTTCTTC,CASSPGASVDEQFF
TRBJ1-2,-,-,13,TRBV7-2,TGTGCCAGCACCAAGGGGTCTACCTATGGCTACACCTTC,CASTKGSTYGYTF
TRBJ2-5,TRBD2,-,20,TRBV27,TGTGCCAGCAGTTATTTGGGAGGACTAGCGGGTGGAGAAAGGCGGGAGACCCAGTACTTC,CASSYLGGLAGGERRETQYF
TRBJ2-7,-,once,16,TRBV21-1,TGTGCCAGCAGCAAAGACCGCGAGCGGGAGAAATACGAGCAGTACTTC,CASSKDREREKYEQYF
TRBJ2-5,-,once,14,TRBV5-1,TGCGCCAGCAGCCTGACAGGTCCCCAAGAGACCCAGTACTTC,CASSLTGPQETQYF
TRBJ2-3,-,few,13,TRBV7-3,TGTGCCAGCAGCCCGCCGCGCGGAGATACGCAGTATTTT,CASSPPRGDTQYF
TRBJ2-1,-,-,11,TRBV20-1,TGCAGTGCTAGAGATCCCCGCGGGCAGTTCTTC,CSARDPRGQFF
TRBJ1-2,-,-,16,TRBV19,TGTGCCAGTACTAACCCTTCAGGGTTTCAGGGCTATGGCTACACCTTC,CASTNPSGFQGYGYTF
TRBJ2-7,-,-,13,TRBV7-2,TGTGCCAGCAGCCGAACTCACCCCTACGAGCAGTACTTC,CASSRTHPYEQYF
TRBJ2-1,-,-,14,TRBV5-1,TGCGCCAGCAGCTTCGGGGGAGGGGGCAATGAGCAGTTCTTC,CASSFGGGGNEQFF
TRBJ2-7,-,-,14,TRBV5-1,TGCGCCAGCAGCCCCCGGGCCGGCGCGGGGGAGCAGTACTTC,CASSPRAGAGEQYF
TRBJ2-7,-,-,14,TRBV5-1,TGCGCCAGCAGCGCCACCCTGCCCGGGGACGAGCAGTACTTC,CASSATLPGDEQYF
TRBJ1-2,TRBD1,-,14,TRBV6-2/TRBV6-3,TGTGCCAGCAGTTCTGGGACAGTGACTTATGGCTACACCTTC,CASSSGTVTYGYTF
TRBJ1-2,-,-,13,TRBV30,TGTGCCTGGAGTCAGAAGGGGGACTATGGCTACACCTTC,CAWSQKGDYGYTF
TRBJ1-6,TRBD1,-,15,TRBV28,TGTGCCAGCAGTCGAACTCAGGGGGATGATTCACCCCTCCACTTT,CASSRTQGDDSPLHF
TRBJ2-1,TRBD2,-,18,TRBV28,TGTGCCAGCAGTTTATCTTTCTTGGGACTAGGAGGGCACAATGAGCAGTTCTTC,CASSLSFLGLGGHNEQFF
TRBJ2-1,TRBD2,-,17,TRBV4-2,TGTGCCAGCAGCCAAGATATAGCTAGCGGGGTCTACAATGAGCAGTTCTTC,CASSQDIASGVYNEQFF
TRBJ1-2,TRBD1,-,13,TRBV12-3/TRBV12-4,TGTGCCAGCATCCGGGACAGGTATCATGGCTACACCTTC,CASIRDRYHGYTF
TRBJ1-6,-,-,14,TRBV6-6,TGTGCCAGCAGTTACCCACAATCTAATTCACCCCTCCACTTT,CASSYPQSNSPLHF
TRBJ1-5,TRBD1,many,16,TRBV28,TGTGCCAGCAGTCTCAACGGACAGGGAAACATTCAGCCCCAGCATTTT,CASSLNGQGNIQPQHF
TRBJ1-6,TRBD1,few,16,TRBV4-3,TGCGCCAGCAGCCAAGCCCTGGGACAGGATAATTCACCCCTCCACTTT,CASSQALGQDNSPLHF
TRBJ2-1,TRBD2,-,13,TRBV6-2/TRBV6-3,TGTGCCAGCAGCCCACTAGCGGGAGTTGAGCAGTTCTTC,CASSPLAGVEQFF
TRBJ2-7,-,-,11,TRBV20-1,TGCAGTGCGGAGGGGTCCTACGAGCAGTACTTC,CSAEGSYEQYF
TRBJ2-3,TRBD2,-,15,TRBV3-1/TRBV3-2,TGTGCCAGCAGCCCTCGGGGGAGGGAGACAGATACGCAGTATTTT,CASSPRGRETDTQYF
TRBJ1-2,-,-,15,TRBV6-5,TGTGCCAGCAGCGTTACTCGCCCACGTAACTATGGCTACACCTTC,CASSVTRPRNYGYTF
TRBJ2-7,TRBD2,-,13,TRBV11-2,TGTGCCAGCAGCTTAGCTTGGGGGGGCGAGCAGTACTTC,CASSLAWGGEQYF
TRBJ2-7,TRBD2,-,14,TRBV7-2,TGTGCCAGCAGCTGGACTAGCGGGAGCTACGAGCAGTACTTC,CASSWTSGSYEQYF
TRBJ1-5,-,few,12,TRBV5-1,TGCGCCAGCAGCTTAAGGAGGGAGCCCCAGCATTTT,CASSLRREPQHF
TRBJ1-2,TRBD1,many,15,TRBV9,TGTGCCAGCAGCGTAGTCGGGACAGGGGACTATGGCTACACCTTC,CASSVVGTGDYGYTF
TRBJ1-2,TRBD1,few,14,TRBV30,TGTGCCTGGAGTGTAGACAGGGCGGGCTATGGCTACACCTTC,CAWSVDRAGYGYTF